This TCR beta chain was captured in a study of CD8+ T cells in alopecia areata. This clone was seen a few times. Antigen unknown. Specified treatment: oral pan-JAK inhibitor, 5-10 mg twice daily. Whole-study results and caveats: Patients showed less clear TCR sequence sharing than mice, possibly partly because of HLA diversity. Scalp and blood retained many expanded lesional clones during tofacitinib.

Germline CDR1 GTSNPN, CDR2 SVGIG (reference sequence). Trimming left V 4 bases short and J 0 bases short, with 14 bases between. The CDR3 covers 15 residues. RNA was isolated and reverse transcribed to cDNA, the sequencing template. Method: immunoSEQ multiplex PCR; TCRdb's copy keeps in-frame clones and lacks some. The sample contains about 120,000 clones, roughly 63% of which appear only once. The chain combines TRBV30 with TRBJ2-3, with D possibly being TRBD1 (5 bases). This clonotype was sampled from a human donor with alopecia areata. The source material was CD8+ T cells sorted from blood, sampled at week 4, from a patient treated with tofacitinib. The CDR3 DNA reads TGTGCCTGGACCCTGGGAAGGGGCAGCACAGATACGCAGTATTTT. Translated, it gives CAWTLGRGSTDTQYF.